These 2 T cell receptor beta chains originate from one sample sequenced in a study of cytomegalovirus exposure and HLA in healthy donors. Both 60 Vbeta primers and 13 Jbeta primers went into the PCR. Some clones are missing from TCRdb's copy, which holds only in-frame ones; the method was immunoSEQ multiplex PCR. The table lists under 200,000 clones, around three quarters of them singletons. The sequencing input was PBMCs. These receptors came from a middle-aged man in good health and CMV-seronegative.

This clone is a singleton in its sample. The chain is built from TRBV5-1 and TRBJ1-1; TRBD1 might be the D (6 bases). Germline CDR1 reads SGHRS; CDR2 reads YFSETQ. V dropped 6 bases and J dropped 0 bases, with 15 bases sitting between them. This CDR3 has 15 amino acids. The CDR3 sequence is CASTVTGPMNTEAFF. The CDR3 nucleotides read TGCGCCAGCACGGTGACAGGTCCGATGAACACTGAAGCTTTCTTT.

The rearrangement joins TRBV5-6 to TRBJ1-2; TRBD1 aligns across 8 bases. This CDR3 is 18 amino acids long. The germline V gene has CDR1 SGHDT and CDR2 YYEEEE. Trimming took 2 bases from V and 1 from J; bases not matched to a gene: 13. The CDR3 DNA reads TGTGCCAGCAGCTTCGGCGGGGCAGGGGGCCTGATTAACTATGGCTACACCTTC. It translates to CASSFGGAGGLINYGYTF.